Presented here are 5 T cell receptor beta chains from one specimen sequenced in a study of cytomegalovirus exposure and HLA in healthy donors. It was with 60 Vbeta and 13 Jbeta primers that the PCR ran. Repertoires were generated with immunoSEQ multiplex PCR, while TCRdb's copy carries only in-frame clones and drops some. This table has some 150,000 clones, roughly 80% appearing once. The sequenced material came from PBMCs. The receptors were gathered from a woman in her fifties or sixties in good health and CMV-seronegative.

Here the CDR3 DNA reads TGTGCCAGCAGCGTAAAGGACAGGGCTACGGGGGCTTTCTTT. It is translated as CASSVKDRATGAFF. The chain links TRBV9 to TRBJ1-1; 8 bases match TRBD1. CDR3 length: 14 amino acids. The V and J ends lost 1 base and 11 bases, in that order; junction bases with no gene match: 10. CDR1 and CDR2 from the germline V gene are SGDLS and YYNGEE.

The rearrangement joins TRBV5-4 to TRBJ2-3, with D unresolved. The V and J ends lost 0 bases and 2 bases respectively, with 7 bases between them. Germline V gives CDR1 SGHNT, CDR2 YYREEE (reference sequence). CDR3 length equals 14 residues. As DNA, the CDR3 is TGTGCCAGCAGCTTGGAAGCCACCACAGATACGCAGTATTTT. Its translation: CASSLEATTDTQYF.

On this clone: The same CDR3 is also encoded by other DNA sequences in this sample. The chain recombines TRBV7-9 with TRBJ2-7, with D possibly matching TRBD1 (5 bases). Trimming took off 4 bases at V and 4 bases at J, with 8 bases between the two ends. CDR3 length: 12 amino acids. The germline V gene encodes CDR1 SEHNR and CDR2 FQNEAQ (reference sequence). This CDR3 is CASSSQGYEQYF. The CDR3 DNA reads TGTGCCAGCAGCTCCCAGGGTTACGAGCAGTACTTC.

The gene calls are TRBV5-5 and TRBJ2-3, with unresolved D. The CDR3 contains 16 residues. V lost 0 bases, J lost 5 bases, and 16 bases lay in between. The V gene's germline CDR1 is SGHKS and CDR2 YYEKEE (reference sequence). CDR3 loop: CASSLEVSLKVDTQYF. CDR3 DNA sequence: TGTGCCAGCAGCTTGGAGGTTAGCTTGAAGGTAGATACGCAGTATTTT.

This chain joins TRBV7-2 and TRBJ2-2; D is unresolved. Germline V gene sequence: CDR1 SGHTA, CDR2 FQGNSA. The germline V and J ends were trimmed by 2 bases and 6 bases, with 7 bases remaining between them. The CDR3 sequence is 13 residues long. The CDR3, as DNA: TGTGCCAGCAGCTTATTTCCGGCCGGGGAGCTGTTTTTT. This codes for CASSLFPAGELFF.